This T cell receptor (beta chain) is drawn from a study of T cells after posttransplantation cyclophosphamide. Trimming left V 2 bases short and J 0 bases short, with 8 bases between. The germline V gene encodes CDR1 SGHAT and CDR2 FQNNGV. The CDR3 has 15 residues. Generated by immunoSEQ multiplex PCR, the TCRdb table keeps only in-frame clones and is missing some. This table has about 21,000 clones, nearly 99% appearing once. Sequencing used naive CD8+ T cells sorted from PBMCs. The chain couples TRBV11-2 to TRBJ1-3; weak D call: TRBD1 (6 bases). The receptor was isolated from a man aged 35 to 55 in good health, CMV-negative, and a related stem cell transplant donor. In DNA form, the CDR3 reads TGTGCCAGCAGCTTATGGGGGCCCTCTGGAAACACCATATATTTT. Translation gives CASSLWGPSGNTIYF.